This T cell receptor beta chain appears in the sequencing data of a study of blood T cell repertoires in COVID-19. Produced via immunoSEQ multiplex PCR; TCRdb's table is partial and in-frame only. Of just over 15,000 clones in the sample, 65% to 85% were seen once. V was clipped by 6 bases and J by 3 bases, with 6 bases between them. Looked up from germline, CDR1 is ENHRY and CDR2 is SYGVKD. The CDR3 contains 12 residues. The sequenced material came from peripheral blood. The gene calls are TRBV10-3 and TRBJ1-3; TRBD1 might be the D (5 bases). This sequence originates from a human donor in a cohort sampled during active COVID-19. CDR3 protein: CAISGGGNTIYF. CDR3 in DNA: TGTGCCATCAGCGGGGGTGGAAACACCATATATTTT.